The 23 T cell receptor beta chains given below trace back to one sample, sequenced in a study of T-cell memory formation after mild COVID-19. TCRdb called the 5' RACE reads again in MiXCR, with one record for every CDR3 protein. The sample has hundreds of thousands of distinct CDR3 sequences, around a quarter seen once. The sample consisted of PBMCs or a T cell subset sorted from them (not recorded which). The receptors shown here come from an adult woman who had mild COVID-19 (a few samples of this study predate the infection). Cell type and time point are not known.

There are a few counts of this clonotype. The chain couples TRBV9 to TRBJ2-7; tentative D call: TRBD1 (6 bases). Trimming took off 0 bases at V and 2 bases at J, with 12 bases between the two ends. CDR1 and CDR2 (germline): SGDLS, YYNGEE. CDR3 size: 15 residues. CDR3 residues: CASSVGTDGTYEQYF. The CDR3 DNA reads TGTGCCAGCAGCGTAGGGACAGACGGTACCTACGAGCAGTACTTC.

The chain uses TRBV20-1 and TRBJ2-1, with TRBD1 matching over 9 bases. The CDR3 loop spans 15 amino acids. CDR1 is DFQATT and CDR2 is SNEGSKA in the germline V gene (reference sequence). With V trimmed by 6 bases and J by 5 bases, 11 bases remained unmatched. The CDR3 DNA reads TGCAGTGCCGGACGCCGGGACAGGGAAGACAATGAGCAGTTCTTC. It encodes CSAGRRDREDNEQFF.

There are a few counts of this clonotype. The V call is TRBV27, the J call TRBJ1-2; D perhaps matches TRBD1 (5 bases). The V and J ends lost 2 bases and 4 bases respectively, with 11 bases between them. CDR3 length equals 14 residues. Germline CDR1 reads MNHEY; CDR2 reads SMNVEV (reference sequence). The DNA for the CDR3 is TGTGCCAGCAGTTTAACCTCGGGGGGCTATGGCTACACCTTC. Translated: CASSLTSGGYGYTF.

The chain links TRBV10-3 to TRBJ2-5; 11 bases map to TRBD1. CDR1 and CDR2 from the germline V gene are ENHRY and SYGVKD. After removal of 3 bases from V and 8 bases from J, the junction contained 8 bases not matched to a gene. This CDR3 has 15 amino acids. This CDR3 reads CAISDPRTGGVTQYF. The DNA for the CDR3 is TGTGCCATCAGTGATCCTAGGACAGGGGGCGTAACCCAGTACTTC.

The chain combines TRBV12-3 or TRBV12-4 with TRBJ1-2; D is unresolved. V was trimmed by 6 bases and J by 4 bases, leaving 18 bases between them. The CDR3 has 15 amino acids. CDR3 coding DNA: TGTGCCAGCAGCCTACAGCAGACGAAAATCTATGGCTACACCTTC. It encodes CASSLQQTKIYGYTF.

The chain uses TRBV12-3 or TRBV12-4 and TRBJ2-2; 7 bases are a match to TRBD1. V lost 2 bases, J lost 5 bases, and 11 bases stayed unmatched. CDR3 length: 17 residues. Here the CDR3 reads CASSLSPRQGVTGELFF. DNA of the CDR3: TGTGCCAGCAGTTTATCTCCCCGGCAGGGGGTAACCGGGGAGCTGTTTTTT.

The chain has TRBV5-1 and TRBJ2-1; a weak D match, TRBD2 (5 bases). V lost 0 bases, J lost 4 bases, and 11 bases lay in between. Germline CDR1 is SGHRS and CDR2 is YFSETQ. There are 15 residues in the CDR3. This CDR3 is CASSLAGKTYNEQFF. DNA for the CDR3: TGCGCCAGCAGCTTGGCGGGGAAGACGTACAATGAGCAGTTCTTC.

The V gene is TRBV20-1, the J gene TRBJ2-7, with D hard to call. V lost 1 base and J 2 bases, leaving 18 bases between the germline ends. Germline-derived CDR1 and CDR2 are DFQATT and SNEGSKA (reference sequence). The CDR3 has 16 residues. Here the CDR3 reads CSARAILRNSAYEQYF. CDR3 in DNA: TGCAGTGCTAGAGCCATCTTAAGGAACAGCGCCTACGAGCAGTACTTC.

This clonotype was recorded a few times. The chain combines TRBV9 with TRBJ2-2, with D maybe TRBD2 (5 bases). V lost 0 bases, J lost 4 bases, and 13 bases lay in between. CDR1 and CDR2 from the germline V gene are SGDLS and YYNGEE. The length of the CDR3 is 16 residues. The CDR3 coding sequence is TGTGCCAGCAGCGTAGGACCCCTAGCAGGCACCGGGGAGCTGTTTTTT. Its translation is CASSVGPLAGTGELFF.

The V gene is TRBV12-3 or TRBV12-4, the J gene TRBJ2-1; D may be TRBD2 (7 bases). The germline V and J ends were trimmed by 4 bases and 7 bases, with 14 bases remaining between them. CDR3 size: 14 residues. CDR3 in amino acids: CASSYREGWNEQFF. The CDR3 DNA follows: TGTGCCAGCAGTTACAGGGAGGGTTGGAATGAGCAGTTCTTC.

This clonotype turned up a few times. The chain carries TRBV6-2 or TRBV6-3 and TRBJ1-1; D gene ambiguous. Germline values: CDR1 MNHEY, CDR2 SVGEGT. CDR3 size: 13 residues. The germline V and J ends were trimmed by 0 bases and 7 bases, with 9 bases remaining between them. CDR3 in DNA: TGTGCCAGCAGTTACTCGAGCCGATTTGAAGCTTTCTTT. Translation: CASSYSSRFEAFF.

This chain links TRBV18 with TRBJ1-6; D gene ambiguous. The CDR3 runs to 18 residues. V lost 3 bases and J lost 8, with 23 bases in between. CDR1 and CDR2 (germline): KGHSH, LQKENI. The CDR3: CASSPLVSPAAGDSPLHF. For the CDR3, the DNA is TGTGCCAGCTCACCTCTTGTGAGTCCAGCCGCCGGGGATTCACCCCTCCACTTT. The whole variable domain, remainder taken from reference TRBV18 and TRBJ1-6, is NAGVMQNPRHLVRRRGQEARLRCSPMKGHSHVYWYRQLPEEGLKFMVYLQKENIIDESGMPKERFSAEFPKEGPSILRIQQVVRGDSAAYFCASSPLVSPAAGDSPLHFGNGTRLTVT.

The CDR3 DNA reads as TGTGCCAGCAGATCCCGGGGTAGAGAGACCCAGTACTTC. It specifies CASRSRGRETQYF. This chain links TRBV6-5 with TRBJ2-5; D is possibly TRBD2 (5 bases). V was cut by 6 bases and J by 4 bases, with 12 bases left in between. In germline, CDR1 is MNHEY, CDR2 SVGAGI. The CDR3 is 13 amino acids.

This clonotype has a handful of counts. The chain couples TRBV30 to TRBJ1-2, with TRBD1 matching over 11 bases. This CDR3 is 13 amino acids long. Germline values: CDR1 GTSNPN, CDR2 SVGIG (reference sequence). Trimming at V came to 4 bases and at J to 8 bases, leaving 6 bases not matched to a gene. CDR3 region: CAWTGQGATGYTF. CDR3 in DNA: TGTGCCTGGACCGGACAGGGGGCTACAGGCTACACCTTC.

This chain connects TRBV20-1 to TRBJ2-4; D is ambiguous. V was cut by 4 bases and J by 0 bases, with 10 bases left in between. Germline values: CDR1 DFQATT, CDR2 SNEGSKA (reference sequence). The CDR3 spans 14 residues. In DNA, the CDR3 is TGCAGTGCTAACGAGAATCTAGCCAAAAACATTCAGTACTTC. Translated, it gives CSANENLAKNIQYF.

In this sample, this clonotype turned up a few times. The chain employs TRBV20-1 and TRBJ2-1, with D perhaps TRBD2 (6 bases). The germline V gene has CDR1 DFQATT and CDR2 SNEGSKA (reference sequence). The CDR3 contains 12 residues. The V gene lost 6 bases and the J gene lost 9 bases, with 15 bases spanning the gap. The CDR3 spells CSAETSSLEQFF. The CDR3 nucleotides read TGCAGTGCCGAGACTAGTTCGCTTGAGCAGTTCTTC.

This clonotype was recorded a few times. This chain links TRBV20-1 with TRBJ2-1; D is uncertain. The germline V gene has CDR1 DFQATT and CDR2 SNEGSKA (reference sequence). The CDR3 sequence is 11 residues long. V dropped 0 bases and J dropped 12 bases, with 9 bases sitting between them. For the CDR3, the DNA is TGCAGTGCTAGAGAAGAGATGCGGCAGTTCTTC. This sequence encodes CSAREEMRQFF.

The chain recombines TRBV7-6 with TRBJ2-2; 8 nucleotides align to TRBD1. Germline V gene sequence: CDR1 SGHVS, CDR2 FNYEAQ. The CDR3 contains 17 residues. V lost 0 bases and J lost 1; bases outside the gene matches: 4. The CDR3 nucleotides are TGTGCCAGCAGCTTAGCCCGACAGGGGTTGAACACCGGGGAGCTGTTTTTT. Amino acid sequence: CASSLARQGLNTGELFF.

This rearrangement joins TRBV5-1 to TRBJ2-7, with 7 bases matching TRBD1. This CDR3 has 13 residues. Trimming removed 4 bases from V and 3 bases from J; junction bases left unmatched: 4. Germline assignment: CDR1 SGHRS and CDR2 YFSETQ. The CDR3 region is CASSEGAHYEQYF. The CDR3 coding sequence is TGCGCCAGCAGCGAGGGGGCCCACTACGAGCAGTACTTC.

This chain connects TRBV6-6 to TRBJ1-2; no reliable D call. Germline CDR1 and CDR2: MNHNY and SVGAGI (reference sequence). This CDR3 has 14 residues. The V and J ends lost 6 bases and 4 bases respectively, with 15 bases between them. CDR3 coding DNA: TGTGCCAGCAGCATCTTGGAGGCCGTCTATGGCTACACCTTC. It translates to CASSILEAVYGYTF.

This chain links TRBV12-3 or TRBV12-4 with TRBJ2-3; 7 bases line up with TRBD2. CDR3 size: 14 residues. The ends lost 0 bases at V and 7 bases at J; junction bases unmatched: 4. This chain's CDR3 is CASSLAGGPNTQYF. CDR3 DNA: TGTGCCAGCAGTTTAGCGGGAGGGCCGAATACGCAGTATTTT.

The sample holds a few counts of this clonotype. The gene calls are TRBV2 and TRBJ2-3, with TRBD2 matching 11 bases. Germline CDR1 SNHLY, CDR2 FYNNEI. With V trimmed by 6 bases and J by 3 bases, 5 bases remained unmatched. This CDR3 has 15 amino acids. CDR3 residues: CASRTSGGITDTQYF. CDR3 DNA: TGTGCCAGCAGAACTAGCGGGGGTATAACAGATACGCAGTATTTT. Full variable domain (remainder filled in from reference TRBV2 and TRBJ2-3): EPEVTQTPSHQVTQMGQEVILRCVPISNHLYFYWYRQILGQKVEFLVSFYNNEISEKSEIFDDQFSVERPDGSNFTLKIRSTKLEDSAMYFCASRTSGGITDTQYFGPGTRLTVL.

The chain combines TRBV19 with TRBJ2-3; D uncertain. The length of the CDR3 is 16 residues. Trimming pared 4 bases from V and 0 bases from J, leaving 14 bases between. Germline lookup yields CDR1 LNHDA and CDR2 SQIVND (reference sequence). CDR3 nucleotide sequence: TGTGCCAGTAGTACCTTGCTACTTAAAAGCACAGATACGCAGTATTTT. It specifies CASSTLLLKSTDTQYF.